The 21 T cell receptor beta chains below were found in one sample sequenced in a study of human T cells and chemical hapten exposure. Described time point: pre-sensitization, week 0. Noted treatment: therapeutic diphenylcyclopropenone sensitization with weekly scalp DPC. TCRdb re-called the RACE reads through MiXCR, storing one row per CDR3 protein. The data contain some 200,000 distinct CDR3 sequences, more than 25% of them seen just once; the ten biggest clones take up about 2.8%. The source material was whole blood, sampled in connection with sensitization to the hapten diphenylcyclopropenone (DPC). These receptors originate from a woman in her twenties or thirties with alopecia areata. Some clones in this sample may be carry-over from other donors' samples.

The rearrangement uses TRBV6-2 or TRBV6-3 and TRBJ1-1; D possibly corresponds to TRBD1 (5 bases). The V gene lost 2 bases and the J gene lost 0 bases, with 13 bases spanning the gap. The germline V gene encodes CDR1 MNHEY and CDR2 SVGEGT. The CDR3 length is 16 residues. CDR3 amino acids: CASSYRGTVMNTEAFF. CDR3 nucleotide sequence: TGTGCCAGCAGTTACCGTGGGACGGTGATGAACACTGAAGCTTTCTTT.

This clonotype was detected a few times. The V and J genes are TRBV2 and TRBJ1-1; D ambiguous. Germline CDR1 reads SNHLY; CDR2 reads FYNNEI. Trimming took off 5 bases at V and 0 bases at J, with 10 bases between the two ends. CDR3 length equals 14 residues. CDR3 protein: CASSPHLVNTEAFF. The CDR3 region has the DNA TGTGCCAGCAGTCCCCATCTCGTGAACACTGAAGCTTTCTTT.

This chain links TRBV3-2 with TRBJ1-3; the table names TRBD1, a call not compared with the DNA. TRBV3-2 is a documented pseudogene. The CDR3 runs to 17 residues. Here the CDR3 reads CASRAGECLRERNTIYF. Here the CDR3 DNA reads TGTGCCAGCAGGGCAGGGGAATGCCTTCGAGAAAGAAACACCATATATTTT.

The chain uses TRBV29-1 and TRBJ2-2; 7 nucleotides match TRBD2. CDR1 is SQVTM and CDR2 is ANQGSEA in the germline V gene. The CDR3 has 15 residues. V gave up 7 bases and J gave up 6 bases; unmatched junction bases: 14. CDR3 nucleotide sequence: TGCAGCGCTGTGGTTGGGGGGGTCGTCGCCGGGGAGCTGTTTTTT. Protein sequence: CSAVVGGVVAGELFF.

The rearrangement uses TRBV5-1 and TRBJ2-7; D assignment may be TRBD1 or TRBD2 (5 bases each). V gave up 3 bases and J gave up 2 bases, with 15 bases separating them. Germline V gene data show CDR1 as SGHRS and CDR2 as YFSETQ. The CDR3 contains 15 residues. The CDR3 loop reads CASSWRRDQPYEQYF. As DNA, the CDR3 is TGCGCCAGCAGCTGGCGACGGGACCAACCCTACGAGCAGTACTTC.

The chain has TRBV29-1 and TRBJ2-3, with a tentative D call TRBD1 (5 bases). Trimming left V 6 bases short and J 6 bases short, with 16 bases between. CDR3 length equals 13 residues. Germline CDR1 SQVTM, CDR2 ANQGSEA. CDR3 sequence: CSVGHGRTDTQYF. CDR3 in DNA: TGCAGCGTAGGACACGGGCGAACGGATACGCAGTATTTT.

This clonotype was seen at least ten times. The chain joins TRBV7-2 to TRBJ2-2; 9 positions match TRBD2. The CDR3 has 16 residues. Trimming removed 5 bases from V and 4 bases from J; junction bases left unmatched: 8. From germline, CDR1 is SGHTA and CDR2 FQGNSA. Written as DNA, the CDR3 is TGTGCCAGCAGCCCTCTGGCGGGGGGGGTCACCGGGGAGCTGTTTTTT. Amino acid sequence: CASSPLAGGVTGELFF. The full variable domain, rest sourced from reference TRBV7-2 and TRBJ2-2, is GAGVSQSPSNKVTEKGKDVELRCDPISGHTALYWYRQSLGQGLEFLIYFQGNSAPDKSGLPSDRFSAERTGGSVSTLTIQRTQQEDSAVYLCASSPLAGGVTGELFFGEGSRLTVL.

The chain uses TRBV29-1 and TRBJ2-1; the match to TRBD2 covers 7 bases. The CDR3 has 13 residues. V lost 3 bases to trimming and J lost 7 bases; unmatched junction nucleotides: 6. CDR1 and CDR2 from the germline V gene are SQVTM and ANQGSEA. Here the CDR3 reads CSVEGGSSNEQFF. CDR3 in DNA: TGCAGCGTTGAGGGGGGGAGTAGTAATGAGCAGTTCTTC.

The CDR3 nucleotides read TGTGCCAGCAGAGGAGACTCCACCGGGGAGCTGTTTTTT. It specifies CASRGDSTGELFF. This chain uses TRBV7-2 with TRBJ2-2; the D is unclear. Germline CDR1 SGHTA, CDR2 FQGNSA. The V and J ends lost 6 bases and 4 bases respectively, with 9 bases between them. The CDR3 covers 13 residues.

The genes are TRBV7-3 and TRBJ1-1, with a weak D call TRBD1 (6 bases). CDR3 size: 13 residues. The germline V and J ends were trimmed by 5 bases and 3 bases, with 10 bases remaining between them. The germline V gene encodes CDR1 SGHTA and CDR2 FQGTGA. The CDR3 sequence is CASSHGQYTEAFF. CDR3 nucleotides: TGTGCCAGCAGCCACGGACAGTACACTGAAGCTTTCTTT.

The rearrangement links TRBV7-9 to TRBJ2-7, with a tentative D call TRBD1 (6 bases). Per the germline V gene, CDR1 is SEHNR and CDR2 is FQNEAQ (reference sequence). CDR3 length: 15 amino acids. V lost 1 base and J lost 4, with 14 bases in between. The CDR3 reads CASSLVQGTGYEQYF. For the CDR3, the DNA is TGTGCCAGCAGCTTAGTTCAGGGGACCGGGTACGAGCAGTACTTC.

This clonotype appeared a single time. A read error is possible here, since a much larger clone lies one base away. This chain uses TRBV25-1 with TRBJ2-5; weak D call: TRBD1 (5 bases). With 7 bases removed from V and 3 bases from J, the gap between germline ends came to 12 bases. The CDR3 contains 13 residues. Germline V gene lookup returns CDR1 MGHDK and CDR2 SYGVNS. The CDR3 protein is CASNPNRKETQYF. The CDR3, as DNA: TGTGCCAGCAACCCTAACAGGAAAGAGACCCAGTACTTC.

Only a few counts were recorded for this clonotype. The CDR3 DNA sequence: TGCGCCAGCAGCTCCGGACAGGGAAGGGATCAGCCCCAGCATTTT. Protein product: CASSSGQGRDQPQHF. The gene calls are TRBV5-1 and TRBJ1-5, with 8 bases fitting TRBD1. V dropped 3 bases and J dropped 5; count of bases not matched to a gene: 7. The CDR3 loop spans 15 amino acids. Per the germline V gene, CDR1 is SGHRS and CDR2 is YFSETQ.

This sequence joins TRBV5-1 and TRBJ1-6; tentatively, D is TRBD1 (5 bases). The length of the CDR3 is 16 residues. The germline gives CDR1 SGHRS, CDR2 YFSETQ. Trimming took off 4 bases at V and 0 bases at J, with 11 bases between the two ends. The DNA for the CDR3 is TGCGCCAGCAGCAAGACAGCCAGCTCCTATAATTCACCCCTCCACTTT. This gives the protein CASSKTASSYNSPLHF.

The CDR3 loop reads CASSGGGFSYEQYF. CDR3 DNA: TGTGCCAGCAGCGGGGGCGGTTTCTCCTACGAGCAGTACTTC. The V and J genes are TRBV9 and TRBJ2-7; maybe TRBD1 (5 bases). V was cut by 3 bases and J by 0 bases, with 10 bases left in between. The length of the CDR3 is 14 residues. Germline V gene data show CDR1 as SGDLS and CDR2 as YYNGEE.

This clonotype was counted a few times. The gene calls are TRBV21-1 and TRBJ1-2. TRBV21-1 has pseudogene status. This CDR3 is 16 amino acids long. The CDR3 nucleotides are TGTGCCAGCAGCAAAGATCGTGGGTACGATGGCTATGGCTACACCTTC. Residues: CASSKDRGYDGYGYTF.

This clonotype was recorded a few times. The V call is TRBV6-5, the J call TRBJ2-3; D remains unclear. Germline V gives CDR1 MNHEY, CDR2 SVGAGI. Trimming removed 0 bases at V and 5 bases at J, with 15 bases between. The length of the CDR3 is 16 residues. In nucleotides, the CDR3 is TGTGCCAGCAGTTACTCGGAGCTCCAGAGGATAGATACGCAGTATTTT. It encodes CASSYSELQRIDTQYF.

The chain is built from TRBV25-1 and TRBJ2-3, with D unresolved. The CDR3 consists of 12 residues. The V end lost 1 base, the J end lost 6 bases, and 5 bases lay between the germline ends. Germline CDR1 reads MGHDK; CDR2 reads SYGVNS. The CDR3 coding sequence is TGTGCCAGCAGTGAATTTTCCGATACGCAGTATTTT. Amino acids: CASSEFSDTQYF.

This clonotype was detected only a few times. The chain links TRBV4-2 to TRBJ2-1; no clear D gene. This CDR3 is 13 amino acids long. CDR1 and CDR2 (germline): LGHNA, YNFKEQ. V was cut by 0 bases and J by 4 bases, with 4 bases left in between. CDR3 loop: CASSQDIYNEQFF. In DNA form, the CDR3 reads TGTGCCAGCAGCCAAGACATATACAATGAGCAGTTCTTC.

The genes are TRBV29-1 and TRBJ1-2; TRBD1 agrees at 7 bases. The germline V gene encodes CDR1 SQVTM and CDR2 ANQGSEA. V dropped 1 base and J dropped 5; count of bases not matched to a gene: 7. The CDR3 extends over 14 amino acids. The CDR3: CSVEVAGGEYGYTF. CDR3 in DNA: TGCAGCGTTGAAGTCGCAGGGGGTGAATATGGCTACACCTTC.

The chain couples TRBV25-1 to TRBJ1-2; D might be TRBD1 (5 bases). Trimming removed 4 bases at V and 7 bases at J, with 13 bases between. Germline values: CDR1 MGHDK, CDR2 SYGVNS. This CDR3 contains 13 residues. Here the CDR3 DNA reads TGTGCCAGCAGTGCCCTCTATGGGGCTGGCTACACCTTC. This sequence encodes CASSALYGAGYTF.